The 8 T cell receptor beta chains presented below share a single source sample, sequenced in a study of T cells in Graves' hyperthyroidism and ophthalmopathy. Amplification targeted TCR beta CDR3 regions from RNA transcripts. With the HTBI primer set, the TCR CDR3 went through a first round of RT-PCR. MiXCR, applied by TCRdb to the multiplex PCR reads, yields one record per CDR3 protein. In the table there are 550,000 to 700,000 distinct CDR3 sequences, approximately 44% of which are singletons. Sequences were obtained from peripheral blood or thyroid tissue (not recorded which). The receptor source for this set is an adult woman with Graves' disease, either hyperthyroidism or ophthalmopathy (not recorded which).

The chain joins TRBV6-5 to TRBJ2-5; D might be TRBD1 or TRBD2, each matching 5 bases. V was cut by 4 bases and J by 9 bases, with 18 bases left in between. Germline lookup yields CDR1 MNHEY and CDR2 SVGAGI. The CDR3 is 14 amino acids. CDR3 protein: CASSSGLRNQPQYF. Here the CDR3 DNA reads TGTGCCAGCAGTTCGGGGCTGCGAAATCAGCCCCAGTACTTC.

The gene calls are TRBV15 and TRBJ1-4; tentatively, D is TRBD1 (5 bases). Germline-derived CDR1 and CDR2 are LNHNV and YYDKDF (reference sequence). This CDR3 comprises 17 residues. V lost 1 base to trimming and J lost 1 base, with 13 bases between them. The CDR3 region is CATSRVGAGETNEKLFF. The CDR3 nucleotides are TGTGCCACCAGCAGAGTTGGGGCTGGGGAAACTAATGAAAAACTGTTTTTT.

This chain connects TRBV6-5 to TRBJ1-6, with 9 bases aligning to TRBD1. V lost 5 bases and J lost 10; bases outside the gene matches: 15. In germline, CDR1 is MNHEY, CDR2 SVGAGI. CDR3 length: 17 amino acids. This CDR3 reads CASSEGVPTGGKSPLHF. CDR3 nucleotides: TGTGCCAGCAGTGAAGGGGTGCCGACAGGGGGAAAATCACCCCTCCACTTT.

There are many counts of this clonotype. The chain uses TRBV11-2 and TRBJ2-7, with D possibly being TRBD2 (5 bases). Germline assignment: CDR1 SGHAT and CDR2 FQNNGV. The CDR3 covers 13 residues. With 3 bases removed from V and 7 bases from J, the gap between germline ends came to 13 bases. This CDR3 reads CASSFVGAREQYF. CDR3 sequence (DNA): TGTGCCAGCAGCTTCGTGGGAGCAAGGGAGCAGTACTTC. Complete variable domain (other parts from reference TRBV11-2 and TRBJ2-7): EAGVAQSPRYKIIEKRQSVAFWCNPISGHATLYWYQQILGQGPKLLIQFQNNGVVDDSQLPKDRFSAERLKGVDSTLKIQPAKLEDSAVYLCASSFVGAREQYFGPGTRLTVT.

This clonotype came up many times. V is TRBV20-1 and J is TRBJ2-3; 10 bases fit TRBD2. CDR3 length: 13 residues. The germline gives CDR1 DFQATT, CDR2 SNEGSKA (reference sequence). The DNA for the CDR3 is TGCAGCGAGCGGGAGGGTGGGACAGATACGCAGTATTTT. Translated, it gives CSEREGGTDTQYF.

The table lists this clonotype with a few counts. The chain has TRBV10-3 and TRBJ2-5; D possibly corresponds to TRBD2 (6 bases). CDR1 is ENHRY and CDR2 is SYGVKD in the germline V gene. Trimming shortened V by 7 bases and J by 3 bases, and 12 bases separated the two germline ends. The CDR3 consists of 13 residues. For the CDR3, the DNA is TGTGCCATCACCGAAGCGGGTGAAGAGACCCAGTACTTC. This encodes CAITEAGEETQYF.

This rearrangement joins TRBV19 to TRBJ2-1, with 9 bases identical to TRBD1. Germline V gene sequence: CDR1 LNHDA, CDR2 SQIVND (reference sequence). Unmatched junction bases numbered 7, after V lost 7 bases and J lost 9 bases. The CDR3 contains 13 residues. The CDR3 spells CASMGTGWGEQFF. CDR3 coding DNA: TGTGCCAGTATGGGGACAGGGTGGGGTGAGCAGTTCTTC.

This clonotype has at least ten counts. The CDR3 reads CAISVEANTEAFF. CDR3 in DNA: TGTGCCATCAGCGTAGAGGCGAACACTGAAGCTTTCTTT. The rearrangement links TRBV10-3 to TRBJ1-1, with D hard to call. The V end lost 6 bases, the J end lost 1 base, and 9 bases lay between the germline ends. The germline gives CDR1 ENHRY, CDR2 SYGVKD. The CDR3 has 13 amino acids.